These T cell receptor beta chains were read from a single sample in a study of blood T cell repertoires in COVID-19. The data were produced by immunoSEQ multiplex PCR, yet TCRdb's version contains in-frame clones alone and is incomplete. The repertoire includes 150,000 to 200,000 clones, 80% to 90% of them detected once, and over 2.5% sits in the top ten. Sequencing input: peripheral blood. The receptor set was obtained from a man between 60 and 70 years old with acute or convalescent COVID-19. CDR3s include the opening cysteine and the closing phenylalanine or tryptophan. The D gene is left open where the match is weak. Not all rows give a size; the values are once, few, many and, for expanded clones, a class.

-	TRBV7-9	TRBJ2-7	-	12	CASRLTEYEQYF	TGTGCCAGCAGACTTACAGAATACGAGCAGTACTTC
-	TRBV19	TRBJ2-1	TRBD2	15	CASSMKTSGNNEQFF	TGTGCCAGTAGTATGAAGACTAGCGGGAATAATGAGCAGTTCTTC
-	TRBV3-1/TRBV3-2	TRBJ1-1	TRBD1	15	CASSQSRGATTEAFF	TGTGCCAGCAGCCAAAGCAGGGGGGCGACCACTGAAGCTTTCTTT
-	TRBV4-3	TRBJ1-2	-	14	CASSPQTAYYGYTF	TGCGCCAGCAGCCCACAGACGGCCTACTATGGCTACACCTTC
-	TRBV18	TRBJ1-6	TRBD1	19	CASSPTPAGGYSYNSPLHF	TGTGCCAGCTCCCCCACCCCGGCAGGGGGATATTCCTATAATTCACCCCTCCACTTT
few	TRBV27	TRBJ2-2	-	15	CASSLSGGNTGELFF	TGTGCCAGCAGTTTATCGGGGGGGAACACCGGGGAGCTGTTTTTT
-	TRBV27	TRBJ2-1	-	17	CASSLNRGRLGYNEQFF	TGTGCCAGCAGTTTAAATAGAGGGAGACTGGGCTACAATGAGCAGTTCTTC
-	TRBV15	TRBJ2-7	-	14	CATSREASSYEQYF	TGTGCCACCAGCAGAGAGGCCAGTTCCTACGAGCAGTACTTC
-	TRBV28	TRBJ2-1	TRBD2	15	CASTLTSGRAVEQFF	TGTGCCAGCACCCTGACTAGCGGGAGGGCTGTTGAGCAGTTCTTC
-	TRBV6-5	TRBJ2-7	TRBD1	15	CASSRTGTGTYEQYF	TGTGCCAGCAGTCGTACCGGGACAGGGACTTACGAGCAGTACTTC
-	TRBV10-3	TRBJ2-7	-	12	CAISAGSNEQYF	TGTGCCATCAGTGCGGGTAGCAACGAGCAGTACTTC
-	TRBV7-2	TRBJ2-7	-	12	CASSFPGYEQYF	TGTGCCAGCAGCTTTCCGGGCTACGAGCAGTACTTC
-	TRBV14	TRBJ2-1	-	11	CASSQADEQFF	TGTGCCAGCAGCCAAGCGGATGAGCAGTTCTTC
-	TRBV5-8	TRBJ2-2	-	16	CASSLARAVNTGELFF	TGTGCCAGCAGCTTGGCCAGGGCAGTGAACACCGGGGAGCTGTTTTTT
-	TRBV6-6	TRBJ1-5	-	16	CASSYQTVSANQPQHF	TGTGCCAGCAGTTACCAGACAGTTTCGGCGAATCAGCCCCAGCATTTT
-	TRBV11-2	TRBJ2-7	TRBD1	16	CASSSGRQGSSYEQYF	TGTGCCAGCAGCTCAGGTAGACAGGGAAGCTCCTACGAGCAGTACTTC
-	TRBV5-8	TRBJ2-3	TRBD2	14	CASCRAGGTDTQYF	TGTGCCAGCTGTAGGGCGGGAGGAACAGATACGCAGTATTTT
few	TRBV7-9	TRBJ2-7	TRBD1	16	CASSHSPGQGPYEQYF	TGTGCCAGCAGCCATTCTCCGGGACAGGGGCCCTACGAGCAGTACTTC
-	TRBV7-2	TRBJ2-2	-	12	CASSFPAGELFF	TGTGCCAGCAGCTTTCCGGCCGGGGAGCTGTTTTTT
-	TRBV18	TRBJ2-3	TRBD2	16	CASSPVGLASTDTQYF	TGTGCCAGCTCACCAGTCGGACTAGCGAGCACAGATACGCAGTATTTT
-	TRBV14	TRBJ2-1	-	12	CASSRTRLEQFF	TGTGCCAGCAGCCGGACTCGACTAGAGCAGTTCTTC
-	TRBV5-1	TRBJ2-7	-	13	CASSSVQRYEQYF	TGCGCCAGCAGCTCAGTACAGCGGTACGAGCAGTACTTC
-	TRBV19	TRBJ1-5	-	13	CASSRRQNQPQHF	TGTGCCAGTAGTAGAAGACAAAATCAGCCCCAGCATTTT
-	TRBV7-9	TRBJ2-7	TRBD2	15	CASRNHSGSWYEQYF	TGTGCCAGCAGGAATCATAGCGGGAGTTGGTACGAGCAGTACTTC
-	TRBV9	TRBJ2-2	-	15	CASSEGGVNTGELFF	TGTGCCAGCAGCGAAGGGGGAGTTAACACCGGGGAGCTGTTTTTT
once	TRBV2	TRBJ1-4	-	14	CASSEGAANEKLFF	TGTGCCAGCAGTGAAGGGGCAGCTAATGAAAAACTGTTTTTT
-	TRBV18	TRBJ2-3	TRBD1	14	CASSPSRDSDTQYF	TGTGCCAGCTCACCTTCCCGGGACAGCGATACGCAGTATTTT
-	TRBV5-4	TRBJ2-2	TRBD2	17	CASSPRGGSGVTGELFF	TGTGCCAGCAGCCCCCGCGGTGGTAGCGGGGTCACCGGGGAGCTGTTTTTT
-	TRBV28	TRBJ2-1	-	15	CASSLGADNYNEQFF	TGTGCCAGCAGTTTGGGGGCGGATAACTACAATGAGCAGTTCTTC
-	TRBV2	TRBJ2-1	TRBD2	15	CASLPSSGDYNEQFF	TGTGCCAGCTTGCCCTCTAGCGGTGACTACAATGAGCAGTTCTTC
once	TRBV9	TRBJ2-7	TRBD2	14	CASSPRSGSHEQYF	TGTGCCAGCAGCCCCCGTAGCGGGAGCCACGAGCAGTACTTC
-	TRBV19	TRBJ1-1	-	13	CASSNQGHTEAFF	TGTGCCAGTAGTAACCAGGGGCACACTGAAGCTTTCTTT
-	TRBV19	TRBJ2-7	TRBD1	14	CASSKGQGTLEQYF	TGTGCCAGTAGTAAAGGACAGGGGACCTTGGAGCAGTACTTC
-	TRBV2	TRBJ1-2	TRBD1	13	CASRGRTGPGYTF	TGTGCCAGCAGGGGAAGGACAGGCCCTGGCTACACCTTC
many	TRBV6-5	TRBJ2-1	TRBD2	14	CASSRTSGYNEQFF	TGTGCCAGCAGTCGGACTAGCGGATACAATGAGCAGTTCTTC
-	TRBV11-2	TRBJ2-5	-	18	CASSLLFFGSPTQETQYF	TGTGCCAGCAGCTTACTCTTTTTCGGGAGCCCCACCCAAGAGACCCAGTACTTC
-	TRBV28	TRBJ2-1	-	13	CASRVSSYNEQFF	TGTGCCAGCCGGGTCAGCTCCTACAATGAGCAGTTCTTC
-	TRBV6-5	TRBJ1-4	-	14	CASSRTATNEKLFF	TGTGCCAGCAGCCGGACAGCAACTAATGAAAAACTGTTTTTT
-	TRBV7-2	TRBJ2-2	-	12	CASSAGGPELFF	TGTGCCAGCAGCGCGGGCGGCCCGGAGCTGTTTTTT
-	TRBV28	TRBJ1-2	-	15	CASSLGGANTYGYTF	TGTGCCAGCAGCTTAGGAGGGGCCAATACGTATGGCTACACCTTC